This T cell receptor (beta chain) was profiled in a study of shared clonotypes between healthy human individuals. Across the whole study: Ranging from 18 to 49 in age, donors were two women and a few men.

Germline loops: CDR1 MNHEY, CDR2 SMNVEV (reference sequence). V lost 5 bases, J lost 6 bases, and 17 bases lay in between. This CDR3 comprises 15 residues. The repertoire was sequenced with immunoSEQ multiplex PCR; TCRdb's copy has only in-frame clones and lacks some. The sample consists of over 95,000 clones, about 63% of them appearing once. The gene calls are TRBV27 and TRBJ1-5; weak D call: TRBD1 (5 bases). The sample was memory CD8+ T cells sorted from blood. Noted subset: CD45RO+ cells pooled with CCR7-negative TemRA cells. The TCR was taken from a woman in her thirties in good health. The chain's CDR3 is CASSTKFQGIQPQHF. For the CDR3, the DNA is TGTGCCAGCAGTACAAAATTTCAGGGTATTCAGCCCCAGCATTTT.